Listed here are 32 T cell receptor beta chains from one sample, sequenced in a study of T cells in Graves' hyperthyroidism and ophthalmopathy. Researchers amplified the TCR beta CDR3 regions from RNA transcripts. In the first-round RT-PCR of the TCR CDR3, the HTBI primer set was used. Each CDR3 protein is one row after TCRdb ran MiXCR on the multiplex PCR reads. The sample shows 400,000 to 450,000 distinct CDR3 sequences, roughly 14% of them seen only once. Sequenced: blood. All receptors derive from a man younger than 30 with Graves' ophthalmopathy.

This clonotype was observed many times. The gene calls are TRBV4-2 and TRBJ2-3; D remains ambiguous. CDR1 is LGHNA and CDR2 is YNFKEQ in the germline V gene. The CDR3 is 14 residues long. V lost 0 bases and J lost 4, with 8 bases in between. The CDR3 coding sequence is TGTGCCAGCAGCCAAGATTTAGTTGCAGATACGCAGTATTTT. Its protein is CASSQDLVADTQYF.

The chain joins TRBV24-1 to TRBJ1-2; D remains ambiguous. The V gene's germline CDR1 is KGHDR and CDR2 SFDVKD. The CDR3 covers 11 residues. Trimming removed 4 bases from V and 7 bases from J, with 6 bases in between. CDR3 sequence reads: CATSEGSGYTF. For the CDR3, the DNA is TGTGCCACCAGTGAAGGGTCTGGCTACACCTTC.

This clonotype appeared a few times. The rearrangement joins TRBV29-1 to TRBJ2-2; 11 bases are a match to TRBD1. V gave up 7 bases and J gave up 6 bases; unmatched junction bases: 4. The CDR3 has 13 residues. Germline V gene sequence: CDR1 SQVTM, CDR2 ANQGSEA. This CDR3 reads CSARTGGSGELFF. The CDR3 nucleotides read TGCAGCGCCCGGACAGGGGGCTCCGGGGAGCTGTTTTTT.

This clonotype showed up many times. The J gene is TRBJ2-5, the V gene TRBV20-1, with 10 bases aligning to TRBD1. This CDR3 region has 16 residues. V lost 0 bases and J lost 5; bases outside the gene matches: 9. Germline V gene lookup returns CDR1 DFQATT and CDR2 SNEGSKA (reference sequence). The CDR3 loop is CSARDQDRGDWETQYF. The CDR3 nucleotides read TGCAGTGCTAGAGATCAGGACAGGGGGGATTGGGAGACCCAGTACTTC.

This clonotype was seen ten or more times. This chain uses TRBV6-5 with TRBJ2-7, with 8 positions matching TRBD1. The ends lost 0 bases at V and 2 bases at J; junction bases unmatched: 6. Germline CDR1 MNHEY, CDR2 SVGAGI. This CDR3 is built from 16 residues. The CDR3 DNA is TGTGCCAGCAGTTACTCGGGGGGACAGGAGACCTACGAGCAGTACTTC. Translated: CASSYSGGQETYEQYF.

At least ten counts were recorded for this clonotype. The J gene is TRBJ2-7, the V gene TRBV6-1; D call uncertain. Trimming stripped 0 bases from V and 5 bases from J, with 5 bases between. The CDR3 totals 12 residues. Per the germline V gene, CDR1 is MNHNS and CDR2 is SASEGT. The CDR3 region is CASSEATHEQYF. The CDR3 DNA is TGTGCCAGCAGTGAAGCGACCCACGAGCAGTACTTC.

This clonotype was observed at least ten times. This chain uses TRBV2 with TRBJ1-2; maybe TRBD1 (5 bases). CDR3 size: 13 residues. Germline V gene sequence: CDR1 SNHLY, CDR2 FYNNEI. V lost 4 bases, J lost 7 bases, and 13 bases lay in between. In DNA, the CDR3 is TGTGCCAGCAGTGTGGAGGGGTTCAGTGGCTACACCTTC. This codes for CASSVEGFSGYTF.

CDR3 sequence reads: CASSTRTRGIEKLFF. DNA of the CDR3: TGTGCCAGTAGTACCCGCACGAGGGGTATTGAAAAACTGTTTTTT. V gene TRBV19 combines with J gene TRBJ1-4; D might be TRBD1 (5 bases). CDR1 and CDR2 from the germline V gene are LNHDA and SQIVND (reference sequence). The CDR3 length is 15 residues. The V end was cut by 4 bases, the J end by 7 bases, with 16 bases between.

The table lists this clonotype with many counts. CDR3 bases: TGTGCCAGCAGCTTACAGGGGGGCACTGAAGCTTTCTTT. It is translated as CASSLQGGTEAFF. The rearrangement links TRBV11-2 to TRBJ1-1, with TRBD1 matching over 7 bases. The ends lost 2 bases at V and 4 bases at J; junction bases unmatched: 1. This CDR3 has 13 amino acids. Germline CDR1 reads SGHAT; CDR2 reads FQNNGV.

On this clonotype: This may be a read error, as it is one base from a much larger clone. J is TRBJ1-3 and V is TRBV2; D is possibly TRBD1 (5 bases). The CDR3 length is 15 residues. Germline V lookup: CDR1 SNHLY, CDR2 FYNNEI. CDR3 DNA sequence: TGTGCCAGCAGTCCCCCAGGGAGCTCTGGAAGCACCATATATTTT. The encoded protein is CASSPPGSSGSTIYF.

This clonotype occurred many times. V is TRBV20-1 and J is TRBJ2-5; 13 nucleotides align to TRBD2. V shed 0 bases, J shed 4 bases, and the junction held 2 bases outside the gene matches. Germline V gene lookup returns CDR1 DFQATT and CDR2 SNEGSKA (reference sequence). The length of the CDR3 is 15 residues. CDR3 bases: TGCAGTGCTAGAGATACTAGCGGGGGGGCAGAGACCCAGTACTTC. It translates to CSARDTSGGAETQYF.

The CDR3 DNA follows: TGTGCCAGCAGCTTGGAGGGGGCCTACTATGGCTACACCTTC. Translated: CASSLEGAYYGYTF. V gene TRBV5-8 combines with J gene TRBJ1-2; TRBD1 matches at 7 bases. V lost 0 bases to trimming and J lost 3 bases; unmatched junction nucleotides: 2. The germline V gene encodes CDR1 SGHTS and CDR2 YDEGEE. This CDR3 comprises 14 residues.

V usage is TRBV2 and J usage is TRBJ1-4, with TRBD1 matching 8 bases. The germline gives CDR1 SNHLY, CDR2 FYNNEI. The CDR3 extends over 14 amino acids. Trimming at V came to 6 bases and at J to 8 bases, leaving 8 bases not matched to a gene. The CDR3 loop is CASRDRGTGEKLFF. The DNA of the CDR3 is TGTGCCAGCAGAGACAGGGGTACGGGGGAAAAACTGTTTTTT.

The chain links TRBV7-9 to TRBJ1-1; no clear D gene. The CDR3 extends over 12 amino acids. V lost 6 bases and J 1 base, leaving 6 bases between the germline ends. Germline loops: CDR1 SEHNR, CDR2 FQNEAQ (reference sequence). The CDR3 nucleotides are TGTGCCAGCAGTATGGGGAACACTGAAGCTTTCTTT. As protein: CASSMGNTEAFF.

The chain uses TRBV18 and TRBJ2-2, with 11 nucleotides matching TRBD1. J gave up 4 bases and V 1 base, and 8 bases lay outside the gene matches. The CDR3 covers 18 residues. Germline lookup yields CDR1 KGHSH and CDR2 LQKENI. The CDR3 sequence: CASSPQVGGTGGTGELFF. CDR3 in DNA: TGTGCCAGCTCACCACAGGTCGGCGGGACAGGGGGCACCGGGGAGCTGTTTTTT.

This clonotype showed up just a few times. The CDR3 here is CATSDLGQGRTGELFF. Written as DNA, the CDR3 is TGTGCCACCAGTGATTTGGGCCAGGGAAGGACCGGGGAGCTGTTTTTT. The chain recombines TRBV24-1 with TRBJ2-2, with a weak D call TRBD1 (5 bases). The CDR3 is 16 amino acids. V was cut by 0 bases and J by 5 bases, with 12 bases left in between. Germline lookup yields CDR1 KGHDR and CDR2 SFDVKD.

This clonotype was recorded at least ten times. This chain joins TRBV2 and TRBJ2-3, with a weak D call TRBD1 (6 bases). Germline assignment: CDR1 SNHLY and CDR2 FYNNEI. V was trimmed by 9 bases and J by 4 bases, leaving 17 bases between them. This CDR3 has 14 residues. DNA for the CDR3: TGTGCCAGTACAGGGTACAACGGCGCAGATACGCAGTATTTT. This codes for CASTGYNGADTQYF.

This clonotype appeared many times. The V call is TRBV7-9, the J call TRBJ1-5, with 7 bases fitting TRBD1. V was pared by 5 bases and J by 1 base, with 11 bases of the junction left unmatched. Germline CDR1 reads SEHNR; CDR2 reads FQNEAQ (reference sequence). CDR3 length: 17 amino acids. The CDR3 DNA reads as TGTGCCAGCAGCCTAGAATGGGAGGGACAGAGCAATCAGCCCCAGCATTTT. This codes for CASSLEWEGQSNQPQHF.

This chain links TRBV19 with TRBJ2-4; D is unclear. The CDR3 is 15 residues long. V shed 5 bases and J shed 0 bases, with 11 bases lying between them. CDR1 is LNHDA and CDR2 is SQIVND in the germline V gene (reference sequence). The DNA of the CDR3 is TGTGCCAGTAGTGGTGCAACACTAGCCAAAAACATTCAGTACTTC. Amino acids: CASSGATLAKNIQYF.

The chain recombines TRBV19 with TRBJ1-2; possible D gene TRBD1, 5 bases. The CDR3 is 13 amino acids. From germline, CDR1 is LNHDA and CDR2 SQIVND (reference sequence). Trimming removed 6 bases from V and 4 bases from J, with 12 bases in between. The CDR3 DNA reads as TGTGCCAGTAGCCCGACAGCTTTCTATGGCTACACCTTC. Its translation is CASSPTAFYGYTF.

The table lists this clonotype with many counts. The chain combines TRBV27 with TRBJ1-5; the D is unclear. The germline V gene has CDR1 MNHEY and CDR2 SMNVEV (reference sequence). The CDR3 runs to 14 residues. Trimming removed 4 bases from V and 3 bases from J, with 10 bases in between. The chain's CDR3 is CASSSQPYNQPQHF. Written as DNA, the CDR3 is TGTGCCAGCAGTTCTCAGCCATACAATCAGCCCCAGCATTTT.

This clonotype appeared a few times. CDR3 coding DNA: TGTGCCACCAGTGATTTCGCGGGGCCGAACACCGGGGAGCTGTTTTTT. Encoded protein: CATSDFAGPNTGELFF. The chain couples TRBV24-1 to TRBJ2-2, with a weak D call TRBD2 (6 bases). Germline V gene sequence: CDR1 KGHDR, CDR2 SFDVKD. The CDR3 is 16 residues long. V lost 1 base to trimming and J lost 0 bases, with 8 bases between them.

Written as DNA, the CDR3 is TGTGCCAGCAGTTCCGCCCCCGGAGACGTAGCCTACGAGCAGTACTTC. It codes for CASSSAPGDVAYEQYF. This chain links TRBV27 with TRBJ2-7; no reliable D call. V dropped 4 bases and J dropped 2 bases, with 18 bases sitting between them. The germline CDR1 and CDR2 sequences are MNHEY and SMNVEV (reference sequence). The CDR3 is made up of 16 amino acids.

This clonotype was counted between two and nine times. CDR3 nucleotides: TGTGCCAGCGCCCAGGCCAGGGGAGATACGCAGTATTTT. This sequence encodes CASAQARGDTQYF. This chain joins TRBV6-1 and TRBJ2-3; TRBD1 might be the D (6 bases). Germline CDR1 reads MNHNS; CDR2 reads SASEGT. V lost 8 bases and J 5 bases, leaving 14 bases between the germline ends. This CDR3 has 13 amino acids.

There are many counts of this clonotype. V is TRBV5-5 and J is TRBJ2-1, with 8 positions matching TRBD1. Germline V gene sequence: CDR1 SGHKS, CDR2 YYEKEE (reference sequence). V gave up 4 bases and J gave up 2 bases; unmatched junction bases: 5. The CDR3 length is 15 residues. The CDR3 DNA reads TGTGCCAGCAGCCCACGACAGGGGACCTACAATGAGCAGTTCTTC. Its protein is CASSPRQGTYNEQFF.

The table lists this clonotype with many counts. The J gene is TRBJ1-4, the V gene TRBV12-3 or TRBV12-4; 7 bases map to TRBD1. The V segment lost 6 bases and the J segment 0 bases; nucleotides outside the gene matches: 7. The CDR3 totals 16 residues. The CDR3 reads CASRGTALATNEKLFF. Here the CDR3 DNA reads TGTGCCAGCAGGGGGACAGCACTTGCAACTAATGAAAAACTGTTTTTT.

This clonotype showed up many times. The chain has TRBV13 and TRBJ1-1; D unclear. Germline values: CDR1 PRHDT, CDR2 FYEKMQ (reference sequence). Deletions cut 4 bases from V and 1 base from J, with 10 bases between. This CDR3 is 14 amino acids long. The CDR3 nucleotides read TGTGCCAGCAGCTCCAGACGAACGAACACTGAAGCTTTCTTT. Its protein product is CASSSRRTNTEAFF.

This clonotype was seen at least ten times. The V gene is TRBV29-1, the J gene TRBJ2-1, with 8 bases lining up with TRBD2. The CDR3 totals 16 residues. V shed 1 base and J 2 bases; nucleotides not matched to a gene: 7. Germline loops: CDR1 SQVTM, CDR2 ANQGSEA. The CDR3: CSVEVDSSGPYNEQFF. CDR3 DNA sequence: TGCAGCGTTGAAGTCGACTCTAGCGGGCCCTACAATGAGCAGTTCTTC.

To note about this clonotype: A much larger clonotype is one base distant, so this may be a read error. J is TRBJ1-1 and V is TRBV7-6, with TRBD1 as a possible D gene (6 bases). The CDR3 extends over 15 amino acids. Germline V gene data show CDR1 as SGHVS and CDR2 as FNYEAQ. CDR3 amino acids: CASSLVLGANTKAFF. CDR3 DNA sequence: TGTGCCAGCAGCTTAGTCTTGGGGGCCAACACTAAAGCTTTCTTT.

In this sample, this clonotype turned up a few times. V is TRBV20-1 and J is TRBJ1-1; TRBD1 matches 9 bases. CDR3 length: 13 residues. Germline values: CDR1 DFQATT, CDR2 SNEGSKA (reference sequence). The J segment lost 8 bases and the V segment lost 3 bases, leaving 7 bases of the junction unmatched. CDR3 DNA: TGCAGTGCTAGTACAGGGGGCCTCGAAGAAGCTTTCTTT. This codes for CSASTGGLEEAFF.

The sample holds a few counts of this clonotype. J is TRBJ2-3 and V is TRBV3-1; TRBD2 matches at 10 bases. J lost 6 bases, V lost 1 base, and 4 bases had no gene match. Germline CDR1 and CDR2: LGHDT and YNNKEL (reference sequence). The length of the CDR3 is 15 residues. In nucleotides, the CDR3 is TGTGCCAGCAGCCAAGCACTAGCGGGGAGGGATACGCAGTATTTT. This translates into CASSQALAGRDTQYF.

This clonotype was recorded many times. The chain uses TRBV7-9 and TRBJ2-6; no reliable D call. There are 15 residues in the CDR3. Between the trimmed V and J ends, which lost 5 bases and 0 bases, there was a span of 8 bases. Germline values: CDR1 SEHNR, CDR2 FQNEAQ (reference sequence). The CDR3 here is CASSLQPSGANVLTF. The CDR3 coding sequence is TGTGCCAGCAGCCTTCAACCCTCTGGGGCCAACGTCCTGACTTTC.